These T cell receptor beta chains were read from a single sample in a study of control samples from healthy donors and cancer patients. Only in-frame clones appear in the TCRdb table, and some are missing; sequencing was by immunoSEQ multiplex PCR. The data hold 120,000 or so clones, with more than 70% observed a single time. The sequencing input was blood. These receptors were taken from a man over 45 in good health. Each CDR3 is given with its conserved first and last residue. Clone sizes are given selectively: once, few, many, or a class where the clone is expanded.

TRBJ1-1,TRBV9,.,CASSVSGRSGAEAFF
TRBJ2-3,TRBV6-6,.,CASSYSTEPDTQYF
TRBJ2-3,TRBV29-1,.,CSVRGQSTDTQYF
TRBJ1-1,TRBV24-1,.,CATSDFEDTEAFF
TRBJ2-7,TRBV27,.,CASSPDRIYYEQYF
TRBJ2-7,TRBV6-6,.,CASSYGDSKYF
TRBJ2-3,TRBV5-1,.,CASSLGQNTDTQYF
TRBJ1-5,TRBV4-1,.,CASSHNRGNQPQHF
TRBJ1-1,TRBV11-3,.,CASSLEENTEAFF
TRBJ1-3,TRBV7-2,.,CASSLVSFSSSGNTIYF
TRBJ2-2,TRBV4-2,.,CASSQGTGGDTGELFF
TRBJ1-2,TRBV2,once,CASRDSTGGPYGYTF
TRBJ1-2,TRBV7-2,.,CASSSSYRGGGYTF
TRBJ1-1,TRBV5-1,.,CASSLAGGNTEAFF
TRBJ1-1,TRBV7-2,.,CASRRTGLNTEAFF
TRBJ2-7,TRBV6-2/TRBV6-3,.,CASSYRRGPGEQYF
TRBJ1-5,TRBV6-1,once,CASSEPRIPSNSNQPQHF
TRBJ2-1,TRBV9,.,CASSRTLQTSGGANEQFF
TRBJ2-7,TRBV19,.,CASSHRVGEQYF
TRBJ1-2,TRBV6-5,few,CASTQAGRVGGYTF
TRBJ2-5,TRBV10-3,.,CAIMGEGVEETQYF
TRBJ1-6,TRBV30,few,CAWSVQGGNSPLHF
TRBJ1-3,TRBV7-8,.,CASSLEPSSTGNTIYF
TRBJ2-7,TRBV5-4,.,CASRERGAYEQYF
TRBJ1-1,TRBV19,.,CASSITVSTEAFF
TRBJ1-3,TRBV7-2,.,CADEPGQGSGNTIYF
TRBJ1-2,TRBV7-2,.,CASSLGQGPLYGYTF
TRBJ1-2,TRBV6-5,.,CATKTGDWNGYTF
TRBJ2-3,TRBV7-8,.,CASILLGTSDLITDTQYF
TRBJ2-7,TRBV15,.,CATSRDRGLSYEQYF
TRBJ2-5,TRBV19,.,CASSILAGGPGGQETQYF